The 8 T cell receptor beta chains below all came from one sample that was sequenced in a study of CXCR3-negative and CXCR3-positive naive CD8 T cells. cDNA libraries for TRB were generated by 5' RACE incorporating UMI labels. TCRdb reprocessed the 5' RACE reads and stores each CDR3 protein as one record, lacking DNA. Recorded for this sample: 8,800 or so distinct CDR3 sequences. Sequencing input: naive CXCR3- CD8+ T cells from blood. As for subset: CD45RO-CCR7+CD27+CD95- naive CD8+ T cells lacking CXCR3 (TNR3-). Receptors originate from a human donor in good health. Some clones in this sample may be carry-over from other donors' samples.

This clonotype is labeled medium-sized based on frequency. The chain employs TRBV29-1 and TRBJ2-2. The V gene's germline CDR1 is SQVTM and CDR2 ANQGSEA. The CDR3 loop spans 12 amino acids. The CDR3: CSVGPNTGELFF.

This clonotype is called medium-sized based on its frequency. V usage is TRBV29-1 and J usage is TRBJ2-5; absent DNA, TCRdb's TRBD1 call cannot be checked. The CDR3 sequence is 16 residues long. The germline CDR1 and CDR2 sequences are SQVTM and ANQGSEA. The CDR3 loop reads CSVDASREEYQETQYF.

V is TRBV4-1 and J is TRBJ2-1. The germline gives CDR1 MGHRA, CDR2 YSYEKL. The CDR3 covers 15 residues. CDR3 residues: CASSLASYSYNEQFF.

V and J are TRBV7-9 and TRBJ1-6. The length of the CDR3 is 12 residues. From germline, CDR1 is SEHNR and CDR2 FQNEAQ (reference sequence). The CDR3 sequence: CASSFGDSPLHF.

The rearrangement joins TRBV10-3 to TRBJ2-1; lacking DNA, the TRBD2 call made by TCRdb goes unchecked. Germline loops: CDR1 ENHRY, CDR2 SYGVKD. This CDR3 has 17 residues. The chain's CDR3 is CAISDTLAGEAYNEQFF.

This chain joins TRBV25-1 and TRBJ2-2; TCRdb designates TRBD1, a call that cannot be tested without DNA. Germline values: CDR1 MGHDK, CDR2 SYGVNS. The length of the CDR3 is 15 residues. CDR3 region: CASSEFGGATGELFF.

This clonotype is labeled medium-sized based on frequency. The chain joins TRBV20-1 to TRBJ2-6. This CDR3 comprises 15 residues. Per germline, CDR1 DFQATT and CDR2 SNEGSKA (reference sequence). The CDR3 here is CSARERFSGANVLTF.

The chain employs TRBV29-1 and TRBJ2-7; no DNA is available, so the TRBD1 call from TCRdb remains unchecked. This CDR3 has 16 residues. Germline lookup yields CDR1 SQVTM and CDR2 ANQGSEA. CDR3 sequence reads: CSVEGDRTGSIGEQYF.